This entry lists 3 T cell receptor beta chains sequenced from one sample in a study of T cells in localized non-small cell lung cancer. The data were produced by immunoSEQ multiplex PCR, yet TCRdb's version contains in-frame clones alone and is incomplete. The repertoire holds around 50,000 clones, 85% to 90% seen once, with approximately 15% in the top ten. The sequencing used PBMCs, collected before any cancer treatment. Source of these receptors: a female donor with stage II lung adenocarcinoma.

The chain combines TRBV2 with TRBJ2-7; 9 bases are a match to TRBD1. The trim removed 3 bases at V and 0 bases at J, leaving 3 bases unmatched. Germline CDR1 and CDR2: SNHLY and FYNNEI. There are 15 residues in the CDR3. In DNA, the CDR3 is TGTGCCAGCAGTGAGGACAGGGGACTCTCCTACGAGCAGTACTTC. Amino acids: CASSEDRGLSYEQYF.

There are a few counts of this clone. The V and J genes are TRBV9 and TRBJ2-7; TRBD1 aligns across 7 bases. The V gene end was trimmed by 4 bases and the J gene end by 2 bases; junction bases not matched to a gene: 6. This CDR3 has 14 amino acids. Looked up from germline, CDR1 is SGDLS and CDR2 is YYNGEE. The CDR3 nucleotides are TGTGCCAGCAGCCGAGGGGGCGGACCCTACGAGCAGTACTTC. This codes for CASSRGGGPYEQYF.

The chain employs TRBV6-6 and TRBJ1-2; no clear D. V lost 0 bases to trimming and J lost 4 bases, with 12 bases between them. This CDR3 spans 15 amino acids. CDR1 is MNHNY and CDR2 is SVGAGI in the germline V gene (reference sequence). The CDR3 loop reads CASSYSGNGGYGYTF. CDR3 nucleotide sequence: TGTGCCAGCAGTTACTCGGGAAACGGCGGCTATGGCTACACCTTC.